A selection of T cell receptor beta chains follows, all from one sample in a study of blood T cell repertoires in COVID-19. Assay: immunoSEQ multiplex PCR; the TCRdb copy retains only in-frame clones and omits some. The table includes under 300,000 clones, approximately 88% detected once. Material: PBMCs or T cells enriched from blood (not recorded which). These receptors were collected from a woman aged 40 to 55 who had recovered from COVID-19. The CDR3 runs from the conserved cysteine through the conserved F or W.

V gene: TRBV7-2
CDR3 length: 16
CDR3 protein: CASSLVGGRNTGELFF

V gene: TRBV3-1/TRBV3-2
CDR3 length: 12
CDR3 protein: CASSLGNSPLHF

V gene: TRBV5-1
CDR3 length: 18
CDR3 protein: CASSLHRDRGQRGEKLFF

V gene: TRBV2
CDR3 length: 14
CDR3 protein: CASSDTRGIQTQYF

V gene: TRBV7-2
CDR3 length: 14
CDR3 protein: CASSLVAGGRTQYF

V gene: TRBV6-1
CDR3 length: 16
CDR3 protein: CASSEAGTEMGVKAFF

V gene: TRBV5-1
CDR3 length: 11
CDR3 protein: CASSVNYEQYF

V gene: TRBV6-6
CDR3 length: 13
CDR3 protein: CASGTSGQETQYF

V gene: TRBV9
CDR3 length: 15
CDR3 protein: CASSPGTSVRNEQFF

V gene: TRBV7-9
CDR3 length: 15
CDR3 protein: CASSFGDSGANVLTF

V gene: TRBV30
CDR3 length: 17
CDR3 protein: CAWSKPPGTGVGNTIYF

V gene: TRBV4-1
CDR3 length: 15
CDR3 protein: CASSQESGTGLILFF

V gene: TRBV4-1
CDR3 length: 18
CDR3 protein: CASSQAASERLNYNEQFF

V gene: TRBV7-2
CDR3 length: 19
CDR3 protein: CASSLAGAGTSPTTATQYF

V gene: TRBV20-1
CDR3 length: 11
CDR3 protein: CSARQQETQYF

V gene: TRBV10-1
CDR3 length: 17
CDR3 protein: CASSGIRDRENQETQYF

V gene: TRBV19
CDR3 length: 15
CDR3 protein: CASSIGDRGNEKLFF

V gene: TRBV30
CDR3 length: 13
CDR3 protein: CAWQTGGTDTQYF

V gene: TRBV2
CDR3 length: 14
CDR3 protein: CASTRDRGLEKLFF

V gene: TRBV18
CDR3 length: 14
CDR3 protein: CASSSTGRDQPQHF

V gene: TRBV6-6
CDR3 length: 15
CDR3 protein: CASTSGTPFSYEQYF

V gene: TRBV6-1
CDR3 length: 14
CDR3 protein: CASSEGLRAGELFF

V gene: TRBV9
CDR3 length: 14
CDR3 protein: CASSAGDGNYGYTF

V gene: TRBV7-8
CDR3 length: 15
CDR3 protein: CASSYGGTGHYEQYF

V gene: TRBV19
CDR3 length: 14
CDR3 protein: CATSFRDRAHEQYF